A single sample gave rise to the 32 T cell receptor beta chains below, sequenced in a study of blood T cell repertoires in COVID-19. This table comes from immunoSEQ multiplex PCR, and its TCRdb copy is limited to in-frame clones, with some not included. Of 99,000 or so clones in the sample, more than 75% are singletons; the top ten hold 20% to 30%. The sequenced sample consisted of peripheral blood. The receptors shown here come from a man aged 60 to 75 with acute or convalescent COVID-19.

The chain is built from TRBV5-4 and TRBJ2-1; 10 bases map to TRBD1. Losses at the gene ends were 0 bases for V and 9 bases for J; bases not matched to a gene: 6. CDR3 length: 15 residues. Germline CDR1 reads SGHNT; CDR2 reads YYREEE (reference sequence). CDR3 protein: CASSLGTGGFSEQFF. The CDR3 bases are TGTGCCAGCAGCTTGGGGACAGGGGGTTTCAGTGAGCAGTTCTTC.

A single count supports this clone. V is TRBV7-8 and J is TRBJ2-7; 7 bases map to TRBD1. Germline values: CDR1 SGHVS, CDR2 FQNEAQ. There are 15 residues in the CDR3. V trimming: 5 bases; J trimming: 2 bases; junction bases outside the gene matches: 9. CDR3 protein: CASSQEGGGAYEQYV. CDR3 DNA: TGTGCCAGCAGCCAAGAAGGGGGCGGCGCCTACGAGCAGTACGTC.

Ten or more counts support this clone. This chain connects TRBV4-1 to TRBJ1-2; 7 nucleotides agree with TRBD1. V lost 3 bases and J lost 7; bases outside the gene matches: 2. Germline CDR1 and CDR2: MGHRA and YSYEKL. The CDR3 spans 12 residues. CDR3 protein: CASSHGQVGYTF. The CDR3 coding sequence is TGCGCCAGCAGCCATGGACAGGTTGGCTACACCTTC.

The chain has TRBV7-9 and TRBJ2-1; 14 bases are a match to TRBD2. The CDR3 is 15 amino acids. J was trimmed by 7 bases and V by 5 bases; bases with no gene match: 4. From germline, CDR1 is SEHNR and CDR2 FQNEAQ (reference sequence). The CDR3 loop reads CASSPRTSGRNEQFF. Written as DNA, the CDR3 is TGTGCCAGCAGCCCCAGGACTAGCGGGAGGAATGAGCAGTTCTTC.

This chain uses TRBV19 with TRBJ1-5; the match to TRBD1 covers 7 bases. V lost 2 bases to trimming and J lost 3 bases; unmatched junction nucleotides: 7. This CDR3 has 16 residues. Germline V gene data show CDR1 as LNHDA and CDR2 as SQIVND (reference sequence). CDR3 loop: CASSILGQEDNQPQHF. In DNA form, the CDR3 reads TGTGCCAGTAGTATACTCGGACAGGAGGACAATCAGCCCCAGCATTTT.

V gene TRBV7-9 combines with J gene TRBJ1-2; D is uncertain. The CDR3 has 14 residues. Deletions cut 1 base from V and 10 bases from J, with 16 bases between. CDR1 is SEHNR and CDR2 is FQNEAQ in the germline V gene (reference sequence). CDR3 sequence: CASSLGLQSPVYTF. Here the CDR3 DNA reads TGTGCCAGCAGCTTAGGTTTGCAGTCGCCCGTCTACACCTTC.

V is TRBV2 and J is TRBJ2-1, with 7 bases aligning to TRBD2. Trimming took 6 bases from V and 10 from J; bases not matched to a gene: 9. The CDR3 spans 13 residues. Germline V gives CDR1 SNHLY, CDR2 FYNNEI. CDR3 DNA: TGTGCCAGCAGCTTGGGACTACATAGGGAGCAGTTCTTC. The encoded protein is CASSLGLHREQFF.

The CDR3 sequence: CATSDLQGWGINRGTGELFF. CDR3 bases: TGTGCCACCAGTGATTTGCAAGGGTGGGGGATAAACAGGGGGACCGGGGAGCTGTTTTTT. The chain recombines TRBV24-1 with TRBJ2-2; TRBD1 aligns across 8 bases. This CDR3 contains 20 residues. The trim removed 0 bases at V and 5 bases at J, leaving 16 bases unmatched. Germline-derived CDR1 and CDR2 are KGHDR and SFDVKD.

V and J are TRBV7-9 and TRBJ1-1; D is unclear. Germline V lookup: CDR1 SEHNR, CDR2 FQNEAQ (reference sequence). V lost 2 bases, J lost 0 bases, and 7 bases lay in between. This CDR3 spans 14 amino acids. CDR3 bases: TGTGCCAGCAGCTTAATTTCCGTGAACACTGAAGCTTTCTTT. This encodes CASSLISVNTEAFF.

The chain recombines TRBV6-1 with TRBJ1-1; TRBD1 matches at 8 bases. Germline V CDR1 and CDR2: MNHNS, SASEGT. CDR3 length: 16 amino acids. V was pared by 4 bases and J by 4 bases, with 11 bases of the junction left unmatched. CDR3 residues: CASSVDRGRGGTEAFF. CDR3 nucleotide sequence: TGTGCCAGCAGTGTTGACAGGGGACGAGGTGGCACTGAAGCTTTCTTT.

The rearrangement joins TRBV5-8 to TRBJ2-3; 9 bases fit TRBD1. After removal of 1 base from V and 3 bases from J, the junction contained 3 bases not matched to a gene. CDR3 length equals 15 residues. Germline V gene sequence: CDR1 SGHTS, CDR2 YDEGEE. CDR3 nucleotides: TGTGCCAGCAGCTTGACAGGGGGCGGGACAGATACGCAGTATTTT. This gives the protein CASSLTGGGTDTQYF.

The chain uses TRBV10-3 and TRBJ2-1, with 12 bases matching TRBD2. The germline V gene has CDR1 ENHRY and CDR2 SYGVKD. The V and J ends lost 6 bases and 3 bases, in that order; junction bases with no gene match: 6. This CDR3 is built from 16 residues. CDR3 coding DNA: TGTGCCATCAGCCTCCTAGCGGGAGGGAACTACAATGAGCAGTTCTTC. Its translation: CAISLLAGGNYNEQFF.

The chain employs TRBV5-4 and TRBJ2-1, with D perhaps TRBD1 (6 bases). The CDR3 spans 16 residues. Germline CDR1 SGHNT, CDR2 YYREEE (reference sequence). V shed 3 bases and J shed 0 bases, with 13 bases lying between them. The CDR3 nucleotides are TGTGCCAGCAGCTCACGAAGGGGGAGCTCCTACAATGAGCAGTTCTTC. Its translation: CASSSRRGSSYNEQFF.

In this sample, this clone turned up once. This chain joins TRBV28 and TRBJ1-1; 7 nucleotides agree with TRBD1. CDR3 size: 15 residues. V was clipped by 7 bases and J by 0 bases; unmatched bases: 8. Germline CDR1 is MDHEN and CDR2 is SYDVKM. CDR3 sequence reads: CASIGQALMNTEAFF. CDR3 bases: TGTGCCAGCATTGGACAGGCCCTTATGAACACTGAAGCTTTCTTT.

The chain has TRBV2 and TRBJ2-5; unclear D gene. Trimming cost V 7 bases and J 5 bases, with 17 bases left between them. Germline loops: CDR1 SNHLY, CDR2 FYNNEI. This CDR3 is 14 amino acids long. The CDR3 here is CASKYSNAFETQYF. CDR3 sequence (DNA): TGTGCCAGCAAATACAGCAATGCCTTTGAGACCCAGTACTTC.

The DNA for the CDR3 is TGTGCCAGCAGCCCTAGGCAGCCGCGGGAGGGCCGGGGAGAGACCCAGTACTTC. This translates into CASSPRQPREGRGETQYF. The genes are TRBV7-2 and TRBJ2-5; 9 bases line up with TRBD2. The CDR3 runs 18 residues. Germline V gene data show CDR1 as SGHTA and CDR2 as FQGNSA. After removal of 5 bases from V and 4 bases from J, the junction contained 17 bases not matched to a gene. Full variable domain (remainder filled in from reference TRBV7-2 and TRBJ2-5): GAGVSQSPSNKVTEKGKDVELRCDPISGHTALYWYRQSLGQGLEFLIYFQGNSAPDKSGLPSDRFSAERTGGSVSTLTIQRTQQEDSAVYLCASSPRQPREGRGETQYFGPGTRLLVL.

The rearrangement joins TRBV7-8 to TRBJ2-4; D is perhaps TRBD1 (6 bases). V lost 1 base and J 3 bases, leaving 10 bases between the germline ends. The CDR3 has 15 residues. Germline assignment: CDR1 SGHVS and CDR2 FQNEAQ. The CDR3 region has the DNA TGTGCCAGCAGCTTAGAACAAGGGGGCAAAAACATTCAGTACTTC. It yields the protein CASSLEQGGKNIQYF.

The chain combines TRBV5-1 with TRBJ2-3; TRBD2 matches at 8 bases. Trimming cost V 1 base and J 4 bases; bases outside gene matches: 2. CDR3 length: 14 residues. Germline CDR1 SGHRS, CDR2 YFSETQ. CDR3 residues: CASSLREGADTQYF. The CDR3, as DNA: TGCGCCAGCAGCTTGCGGGAGGGGGCAGATACGCAGTATTTT.

Comment on this clone: The junction departs from germline at one end; a sequencing error may be responsible. This chain connects TRBV5-1 to TRBJ2-1, with TRBD1 matching over 10 bases. Germline assignment: CDR1 SGHRS and CDR2 YFSETQ. The CDR3 totals 15 residues. DNA of the CDR3: TGCGCCAGCAGTTTGGGTGGGACAGGGGAGAATGAGCAGTTCTTC. This encodes CASSLGGTGENEQFF.

The chain recombines TRBV7-2 with TRBJ2-1, with 7 bases matching TRBD1. The germline V gene has CDR1 SGHTA and CDR2 FQGNSA. This CDR3 has 15 residues. With 6 bases clipped from V and 4 bases from J, the junction kept 9 bases outside the gene matches. The CDR3 DNA reads as TGTGCCAGCAGACGACCGGGACAGAGATACAATGAGCAGTTCTTC. Translation: CASRRPGQRYNEQFF.

This clone was seen just once. The rearrangement uses TRBV19 and TRBJ2-1; the match to TRBD2 covers 7 bases. Germline V gives CDR1 LNHDA, CDR2 SQIVND (reference sequence). This CDR3 region has 17 residues. V was pared by 3 bases and J by 0 bases, with 8 bases of the junction left unmatched. Here the CDR3 reads CASSMLAGRSSYNEQFF. CDR3 coding DNA: TGTGCCAGTAGTATGTTGGCCGGGAGGAGCTCCTACAATGAGCAGTTCTTC.

About this clone itself: Different DNA sequences within this sample yield the same CDR3. The rearrangement uses TRBV6-1 and TRBJ2-1; 7 bases match TRBD2. Unmatched junction bases numbered 0, after V lost 1 base and J lost 0 bases. The V gene's germline CDR1 is MNHNS and CDR2 SASEGT. The CDR3 sequence is 15 residues long. Here the CDR3 reads CASSEGGSSYNEQFF. CDR3 nucleotides: TGTGCCAGCAGTGAAGGCGGGAGCTCCTACAATGAGCAGTTCTTC.

V is TRBV6-2 or TRBV6-3 and J is TRBJ2-7; D ambiguous. CDR1 is MNHEY and CDR2 is SVGEGT in the germline V gene. The CDR3 loop spans 13 amino acids. Trimming shortened V by 0 bases and J by 4 bases, and 7 bases separated the two germline ends. CDR3: CASSYSTPYEQYV. The CDR3, as DNA: TGTGCCAGCAGTTACTCGACTCCATACGAGCAGTACGTC.

This sequence joins TRBV9 and TRBJ1-4; the D gene is possibly TRBD1 (5 bases). CDR3 length equals 12 residues. With 5 bases removed from V and 4 bases from J, the gap between germline ends came to 6 bases. The germline V gene encodes CDR1 SGDLS and CDR2 YYNGEE. CDR3 sequence reads: CASRTVNEKLFF. The CDR3 DNA reads as TGTGCCAGCAGGACAGTTAATGAAAAACTGTTTTTT.

This chain links TRBV6-5 with TRBJ1-2; D is uncertain. The V end was cut by 6 bases, the J end by 8 bases, with 16 bases between. Germline assignment: CDR1 MNHEY and CDR2 SVGAGI. The CDR3 has 13 residues. The CDR3 protein is CASSPDMRLGYTF. For the CDR3, the DNA is TGTGCCAGCAGCCCGGATATGAGGTTGGGCTACACCTTC.

This clone was observed a single time. This chain uses TRBV6-1 with TRBJ1-5; D remains ambiguous. The CDR3 runs 13 residues. Germline V gene lookup returns CDR1 MNHNS and CDR2 SASEGT. V was cut by 3 bases and J by 4 bases, with 7 bases left in between. CDR3 sequence reads: CASSDIRNQPQHF. In nucleotides, the CDR3 is TGTGCCAGCAGTGACATTAGAAATCAGCCCCAGCATTTT.

V gene TRBV6-4 combines with J gene TRBJ2-2; 12 bases align to TRBD2. V was clipped by 2 bases and J by 4 bases; unmatched bases: 8. Germline lookup yields CDR1 MRHNA and CDR2 SNTAGT. The CDR3 spans 18 residues. CDR3 amino acids: CASSDRRTSGKVTGELFF. CDR3 coding DNA: TGTGCCAGCAGTGACCGCCGGACTAGCGGGAAGGTCACCGGGGAGCTGTTTTTT.

The CDR3 here is CASSESASRGNEQFF. CDR3 coding DNA: TGCGCCAGCAGTGAGTCGGCTTCTCGCGGCAATGAGCAGTTCTTC. The J gene is TRBJ2-1, the V gene TRBV10-1; D not certain. With 0 bases removed from V and 6 bases from J, the gap between germline ends came to 12 bases. The CDR3 is made up of 15 amino acids. Germline assignment: CDR1 WNHNN and CDR2 SYGVQD (reference sequence).

V gene TRBV7-2 combines with J gene TRBJ1-3; 7 bases map to TRBD1. The CDR3 sequence is 15 residues long. Germline CDR1 and CDR2: SGHTA and FQGNSA. Unmatched junction bases numbered 7, after V lost 4 bases and J lost 4 bases. CDR3 bases: TGTGCCAGCAGCTCCGGACAGGTTGGGGGAAACACCATATATTTT. Protein sequence: CASSSGQVGGNTIYF.

The chain has TRBV11-2 and TRBJ1-2; D is uncertain. There are 16 residues in the CDR3. Germline V CDR1 and CDR2: SGHAT, FQNNGV. The V gene lost 0 bases and the J gene lost 10 bases, with 21 bases spanning the gap. The CDR3: CASSLDFVVRPRDYTF. CDR3 in DNA: TGTGCCAGCAGCTTAGATTTTGTTGTACGCCCTAGAGACTACACCTTC.

This chain connects TRBV5-1 to TRBJ2-2, with D maybe TRBD1 (5 bases). The CDR3 runs 14 residues. Germline CDR1 and CDR2: SGHRS and YFSETQ. Trimming stripped 5 bases from V and 3 bases from J, with 11 bases between. The CDR3 sequence: CASRWGADTGELFF. DNA for the CDR3: TGCGCCAGCAGATGGGGCGCCGACACCGGGGAGCTGTTTTTT. Full variable domain (rest looked up from reference TRBV5-1 and TRBJ2-2): KAGVTQTPRYLIKTRGQQVTLSCSPISGHRSVSWYQQTPGQGLQFLFEYFSETQRNKGNFPGRFSGRQFSNSRSEMNVSTLELGDSALYLCASRWGADTGELFFGEGSRLTVL.

This clone was detected once. This chain uses TRBV10-2 with TRBJ1-5; D is uncertain. Per the germline V gene, CDR1 is WSHSY and CDR2 is SAAADI. The CDR3 is 15 residues long. V was pared by 0 bases and J by 2 bases, with 8 bases between. This CDR3 reads CASSESSGGNQPQHF. The CDR3 DNA follows: TGCGCCAGCAGTGAGTCAAGCGGGGGCAATCAGCCCCAGCATTTT.